This passage covers 16 T cell receptor beta chains from one sample sequenced in a study of radiotherapy plus CTLA-4 blockade in lung cancer. Here immunoSEQ multiplex PCR was the method, and the copy in TCRdb shows in-frame clones only, minus some. The sample consists of 90,000 or so clones, 80% to 90% of them appearing once. The material sequenced was peripheral blood, taken from a patient treated with radiotherapy plus ipilimumab. Source of these receptors: a human donor with non-small cell lung cancer who had stable disease on radiotherapy plus ipilimumab.

The V gene is TRBV19, the J gene TRBJ1-5; no clear D. Germline V gives CDR1 LNHDA, CDR2 SQIVND (reference sequence). V was pared by 3 bases and J by 3 bases, with 9 bases between. The CDR3 loop spans 14 amino acids. The CDR3 DNA reads TGTGCCAGTAGTATTCCCACTTTCAATCAGCCCCAGCATTTT. This encodes CASSIPTFNQPQHF.

This chain connects TRBV5-1 to TRBJ2-3; 8 bases line up with TRBD2. The CDR3 covers 17 residues. J lost 6 bases, V lost 5 bases, and 17 bases had no gene match. Germline loops: CDR1 SGHRS, CDR2 YFSETQ. Written as DNA, the CDR3 is TGCGCCAGCAGTTACGGACGAGGGACTAGGGCTTCCGATACGCAGTATTTT. It specifies CASSYGRGTRASDTQYF.

This chain joins TRBV27 and TRBJ1-1; 7 positions agree with TRBD1. Per germline, CDR1 MNHEY and CDR2 SMNVEV (reference sequence). V shed 2 bases, J shed 6 bases, and the junction held 3 bases outside the gene matches. The CDR3 spans 13 residues. In nucleotides, the CDR3 is TGTGCCAGCAGTTTAGGGGGGACAGCTGAAGCTTTCTTT. This translates into CASSLGGTAEAFF.

This chain joins TRBV16 and TRBJ2-2; D gene unclear. V gave up 0 bases and J gave up 7 bases, with 3 bases separating them. Germline CDR1 and CDR2: KGHSY and FQNENV. CDR3 length: 12 amino acids. The CDR3 DNA follows: TGTGCCAGCAGCCAATCGCTCGGGGAGCTGTTTTTT. Translated, it gives CASSQSLGELFF.

The chain carries TRBV9 and TRBJ2-1; D ambiguous. The CDR3 runs to 13 residues. The V gene's germline CDR1 is SGDLS and CDR2 YYNGEE. Trimming took off 0 bases at V and 6 bases at J, with 7 bases between the two ends. CDR3 sequence: CASSVGQRNEQFF. CDR3 DNA: TGTGCCAGCAGCGTAGGCCAGCGCAATGAGCAGTTCTTC.

CDR3 in amino acids: CASSLSAGRWAEKLFF. The CDR3 region has the DNA TGTGCCAGCAGTTTATCGGCGGGGCGGTGGGCAGAAAAACTGTTTTTT. The V gene is TRBV27, the J gene TRBJ1-4; tentatively, D is TRBD1 (5 bases). The CDR3 contains 16 residues. Trimming left V 0 bases short and J 8 bases short, with 16 bases between. Germline CDR1 is MNHEY and CDR2 is SMNVEV (reference sequence).

A remark on this clone: The same CDR3 is also encoded by other DNA sequences in this sample. The chain couples TRBV11-2 to TRBJ1-6; TRBD1 might be the D (5 bases). This CDR3 has 15 residues. V was shortened by 3 bases and J by 14 bases, with 20 bases between the two germline ends. Germline V gives CDR1 SGHAT, CDR2 FQNNGV. The CDR3 DNA reads as TGTGCCAGCAGCTTGGGGGTGACGGGGGGGTGGACCCTCCACTTT. It specifies CASSLGVTGGWTLHF.

The chain combines TRBV7-9 with TRBJ1-5, with D hard to call. CDR1 and CDR2 from the germline V gene are SEHNR and FQNEAQ (reference sequence). The CDR3 loop spans 14 amino acids. The V gene lost 5 bases and the J gene lost 5 bases, with 13 bases spanning the gap. The DNA of the CDR3 is TGTGCCAGCAGCCCAATAGGCACGGATCAGCCCCAGCATTTT. Its protein is CASSPIGTDQPQHF.

The chain links TRBV11-1 to TRBJ2-1; TRBD1 might be the D (5 bases). CDR3 length: 14 amino acids. Trimming took 3 bases from V and 6 from J, leaving 12 bases between them. Per germline, CDR1 SGHAT and CDR2 FQDESV (reference sequence). The CDR3 DNA reads as TGTGCCAGCAGCTTCCAGGGCCGGTCCAATGAGCAGTTCTTC. It codes for CASSFQGRSNEQFF.

The J gene is TRBJ2-2, the V gene TRBV7-3; 7 bases align to TRBD1. J was trimmed by 0 bases and V by 4 bases; bases with no gene match: 8. Looked up from germline, CDR1 is SGHTA and CDR2 is FQGTGA. CDR3 length: 17 residues. As DNA, the CDR3 is TGTGCCAGCAGCTACAGTAGGACAGGCGCGAACACCGGGGAGCTGTTTTTT. Translated, it gives CASSYSRTGANTGELFF.

The chain carries TRBV29-1 and TRBJ2-7; D gene uncertain. This CDR3 contains 15 residues. Germline-derived CDR1 and CDR2 are SQVTM and ANQGSEA. Trimming left V 4 bases short and J 0 bases short, with 16 bases between. The CDR3 nucleotides are TGCAGCGTTGTTTGGGCAGCTCTTCGCTCCTACGAGCAGTACTTC. Translating it yields CSVVWAALRSYEQYF.

J is TRBJ2-1 and V is TRBV19; 9 bases line up with TRBD2. Trimming cost V 5 bases and J 5 bases; bases outside gene matches: 7. This CDR3 has 15 residues. Germline V CDR1 and CDR2: LNHDA, SQIVND (reference sequence). CDR3 DNA: TGTGCCAGTAGTCTGGCTAGCGGGACCCACAATGAGCAGTTCTTC. Translated: CASSLASGTHNEQFF.

The V gene is TRBV28, the J gene TRBJ1-5; D is undetermined. Trimming left V 5 bases short and J 7 bases short, with 18 bases between. This CDR3 has 15 residues. Germline V gene lookup returns CDR1 MDHEN and CDR2 SYDVKM. The CDR3 DNA reads TGTGCCAGCAGTCTCATCGTTCCGACATCACAGCCCCAGCATTTT. Residues: CASSLIVPTSQPQHF.

The chain employs TRBV19 and TRBJ2-7; D not certain. Germline CDR1 and CDR2: LNHDA and SQIVND (reference sequence). Trimming left V 3 bases short and J 7 bases short, with 4 bases between. This CDR3 region has 10 residues. The CDR3 bases are TGTGCCAGTAGTATTATTGAGCAGTACTTC. It encodes CASSIIEQYF.

The chain links TRBV29-1 to TRBJ1-5, with D possibly TRBD1 on 5 matching bases. Germline CDR1 and CDR2: SQVTM and ANQGSEA. The CDR3 sequence is 15 residues long. CDR3 loop: CAFSPDGAGSQPQHF. CDR3 in DNA: TGCGCGTTCTCCCCTGATGGGGCAGGCAGTCAGCCCCAGCATTTT.

CDR3 sequence (DNA): TGTGCCATCAGTGAGTCGGGGGGGGTTAGCTATGGCTACACCTTC. Translation gives CAISESGGVSYGYTF. The rearrangement joins TRBV10-3 to TRBJ1-2, with a weak D call TRBD1 (5 bases). Between the trimmed V and J ends, which lost 0 bases and 4 bases, there was a span of 12 bases. The CDR3 loop spans 15 amino acids. Germline V CDR1 and CDR2: ENHRY, SYGVKD.